This record looks at one T cell receptor beta chain sequence and its context. TCRdb processed the 5' RACE reads anew with MiXCR; each CDR3 protein has one entry. The sample lists about 210,000 distinct CDR3 sequences, more than 9% occurring once. This record comes from a study of T-cell memory formation after mild COVID-19. The germline V gene encodes CDR1 SGHTA and CDR2 FQGNSA. This CDR3 region has 14 residues. V lost 5 bases and J lost 7; bases outside the gene matches: 7. This sequence joins TRBV7-2 and TRBJ1-2; 10 positions agree with TRBD1. This receptor was identified in a man between 18 and 35 years old who had mild COVID-19 (a few samples of this study predate the infection). Cell type and time point are not known. Sequences were obtained from PBMCs or a T cell subset sorted from them (not recorded which). This chain's CDR3 is CASSPRTGGGGYTF. The CDR3 nucleotides read TGTGCCAGCAGCCCCCGGACAGGGGGTGGTGGCTACACCTTC.